Following are 25 T cell receptor beta chains from one sample sequenced in a study of T cell repertoires in cytomegalovirus infection. TCRdb passed the reads through MiXCR, listing each CDR3 protein once. The data hold 110,000 to 150,000 distinct CDR3 sequences, with more than 30% observed a single time. For these receptors, no antigen is known. The material was CD8+ T cells from cultured PBMCs, obtained from culture after CMV antigen stimulation. These TCRs come from a human donor in good health (CMV status not recorded). Some clones in this sample may be carry-over from other donors' samples.

This clonotype was found a few times. The rearrangement joins TRBV4-1 to TRBJ1-1; tentatively, D is TRBD1 (5 bases). The V gene lost 4 bases and the J gene lost 5 bases, with 14 bases spanning the gap. The germline V gene encodes CDR1 MGHRA and CDR2 YSYEKL. The CDR3 covers 14 residues. The CDR3 loop is CASSLGGWGTEAFF. The DNA of the CDR3 is TGCGCCAGCAGCCTCGGGGGATGGGGGACTGAAGCTTTCTTT.

The V call is TRBV11-2, the J call TRBJ1-2; D is uncertain. Germline V gene sequence: CDR1 SGHAT, CDR2 FQNNGV. V lost 8 bases and J lost 6, with 10 bases in between. This CDR3 has 11 amino acids. CDR3 DNA sequence: TGTGCCAGCGGGGTTTGGGATGGCTACACCTTC. Amino acids: CASGVWDGYTF.

This rearrangement joins TRBV4-1 to TRBJ2-1, with unresolved D. V was shortened by 1 base and J by 0 bases, with 10 bases between the two germline ends. The CDR3 covers 16 residues. Germline lookup yields CDR1 MGHRA and CDR2 YSYEKL. CDR3 bases: TGCGCCAGCAGCCAAGCCGCCGTAAGCTCCTACAATGAGCAGTTCTTC. The encoded protein is CASSQAAVSSYNEQFF.

The chain links TRBV20-1 to TRBJ2-3; TRBD2 aligns across 9 bases. Germline V CDR1 and CDR2: DFQATT, SNEGSKA (reference sequence). J gave up 2 bases and V 4 bases, and 7 bases lay outside the gene matches. The length of the CDR3 is 15 residues. DNA for the CDR3: TGCAGTGCTACAACCGGGACTAGCATCACAGATACGCAGTATTTT. This gives the protein CSATTGTSITDTQYF.

This clonotype turned up a few times. An end of the junction differs from the germline gene, which may be a read error. This chain joins TRBV7-6 and TRBJ2-1; 7 bases agree with TRBD1. The CDR3 extends over 12 amino acids. CDR1 is SGHVS, CDR2 FNYEAQ, per germline. The CDR3 sequence: CASSLGQGEMVF. The CDR3 nucleotides are TGTGCCAGCAGCTTAGGACAGGGTGAAATGGTCTTC.

This clonotype turned up a few times. The genes are TRBV7-9 and TRBJ1-1; TRBD1 matches 8 bases. CDR1 and CDR2 (germline): SEHNR, FQNEAQ (reference sequence). The CDR3 extends over 14 amino acids. J lost 4 bases, V lost 1 base, and 2 bases had no gene match. The CDR3: CASSLGRGLTEAFF. The CDR3 coding sequence is TGTGCCAGCAGCTTAGGCAGGGGGCTCACTGAAGCTTTCTTT. Filled out from reference TRBV7-9 and TRBJ1-1, the complete variable domain reads DTGVSQNPRHKITKRGQNVTFRCDPISEHNRLYWYRQTLGQGPEFLTYFQNEAQLEKSRLLSDRFSAERPKGSFSTLEIQRTEQGDSAMYLCASSLGRGLTEAFFGQGTRLTVV.

The rearrangement joins TRBV7-2 to TRBJ2-7, with D possibly TRBD2 on 7 matching bases. The CDR3 is 14 amino acids. Germline lookup yields CDR1 SGHTA and CDR2 FQGNSA. Trimming pared 1 base from V and 4 bases from J, leaving 11 bases between. The CDR3 DNA sequence: TGTGCCAGCAGCTTAGGACGGGGGGCTTACGAGCAGTACTTC. This sequence encodes CASSLGRGAYEQYF.

The chain carries TRBV6-5 and TRBJ2-1; perhaps TRBD2 as D (7 bases). The CDR3 length is 16 residues. Germline V gene data show CDR1 as MNHEY and CDR2 as SVGAGI. Between the trimmed V and J ends, which lost 4 bases and 2 bases, there was a span of 15 bases. CDR3 nucleotides: TGTGCCAGCAGTTTGCTGGACGGGGGGCCCTACAATGAGCAGTTCTTC. This sequence encodes CASSLLDGGPYNEQFF.

This clonotype was counted many times. Here the CDR3 reads CASSPTIGQYQETQYF. The DNA of the CDR3 is TGTGCCAGCAGCCCCACTATCGGGCAGTACCAAGAGACCCAGTACTTC. V and J are TRBV2 and TRBJ2-5; the D is unclear. The CDR3 is made up of 16 amino acids. Trimming took off 6 bases at V and 0 bases at J, with 17 bases between the two ends. The germline CDR1 and CDR2 sequences are SNHLY and FYNNEI.

The gene calls are TRBV28 and TRBJ1-1; D ambiguous. Germline V gene data show CDR1 as MDHEN and CDR2 as SYDVKM. Trimming took 10 bases from V and 5 from J, leaving 11 bases between them. This CDR3 is built from 11 residues. Here the CDR3 reads CATSVGTEAFF. Here the CDR3 DNA reads TGTGCCACAAGCGTGGGAACTGAAGCTTTCTTT.

There are many counts of this clonotype. The CDR3 loop reads CASSLPDREAFF. In DNA form, the CDR3 reads TGTGCCAGCAGCTTACCCGACAGGGAAGCTTTCTTT. V is TRBV7-2 and J is TRBJ1-1; a possible D gene is TRBD1 (6 bases). Germline loops: CDR1 SGHTA, CDR2 FQGNSA. Trimming cost V 2 bases and J 8 bases, with 9 bases left between them. The CDR3 runs 12 residues. Full variable domain (remainder filled in from reference TRBV7-2 and TRBJ1-1): GAGVSQSPSNKVTEKGKDVELRCDPISGHTALYWYRQSLGQGLEFLIYFQGNSAPDKSGLPSDRFSAERTGGSVSTLTIQRTQQEDSAVYLCASSLPDREAFFGQGTRLTVV.

Regarding this clonotype: An end of the junction differs from the germline gene, which may be a read error. This chain uses TRBV7-2 with TRBJ2-7; a possible D gene is TRBD2 (6 bases). CDR1 is SGHTA and CDR2 is FQGNSA in the germline V gene. The CDR3 is made up of 13 amino acids. The CDR3 DNA is TGTGCCAGCAGATTAGGTGGGGGGAGTGAGCAGTACTTC. It is translated as CASRLGGGSEQYF.

At least ten counts were recorded for this clonotype. The chain carries TRBV7-2 and TRBJ2-1, with 7 positions matching TRBD1. Trimming cost V 5 bases and J 9 bases; bases outside gene matches: 10. The germline V gene has CDR1 SGHTA and CDR2 FQGNSA. This CDR3 is built from 14 residues. The CDR3 DNA reads as TGTGCCAGCAGCCACCCGACAGGGTTTGTTGAGCAGTTCTTC. Its protein is CASSHPTGFVEQFF.

In its sample, this clonotype was seen a few times. The CDR3 loop is CASSIFDEQFF. The CDR3 DNA sequence: TGTGCCAGTAGTATTTTCGATGAGCAGTTCTTC. This chain links TRBV19 with TRBJ2-1; D gene ambiguous. V lost 3 bases and J 8 bases, leaving 5 bases between the germline ends. The CDR3 sequence is 11 residues long. Germline V lookup: CDR1 LNHDA, CDR2 SQIVND (reference sequence).

Only a few counts were recorded for this clonotype. This chain uses TRBV27 with TRBJ1-6; TRBD1 matches 7 bases. Germline CDR1 is MNHEY and CDR2 is SMNVEV (reference sequence). The CDR3 runs to 15 residues. Trimming removed 7 bases from V and 3 bases from J; junction bases left unmatched: 6. The CDR3 DNA reads as TGTGCCAGCACCCCACAGGGGAACTATAATTCACCCCTCCACTTT. This sequence encodes CASTPQGNYNSPLHF.

The sample holds one count of this clonotype. It may be a read error: a sequence one base away is much more abundant. The V gene is TRBV12-3 or TRBV12-4, the J gene TRBJ1-5, with D unclear. CDR3 size: 14 residues. The CDR3 region is CASSLARTKQPQHF. The DNA for the CDR3 is TGTGCCAGCAGCTTAGCTAGGACCAAACAGCCCCAGCATTTT.

V and J are TRBV4-1 and TRBJ1-1; D remains unclear. The CDR3 contains 15 residues. Germline V lookup: CDR1 MGHRA, CDR2 YSYEKL. The ends were cut back, 0 bases at V and 4 bases at J, with 12 bases in the middle. CDR3 in amino acids: CASSQEVRRSTEAFF. CDR3 in DNA: TGCGCCAGCAGCCAAGAAGTGCGTAGGAGCACTGAAGCTTTCTTT.

The rearrangement links TRBV2 to TRBJ1-5; unclear D gene. The CDR3 sequence is 14 residues long. The germline V gene has CDR1 SNHLY and CDR2 FYNNEI. V lost 6 bases and J 0 bases, leaving 9 bases between the germline ends. This CDR3 is CASSYLDSNQPQHF. Written as DNA, the CDR3 is TGTGCCAGCAGCTATCTGGATAGCAATCAGCCCCAGCATTTT.

In this sample, this clonotype turned up a few times. The chain combines TRBV7-9 with TRBJ2-3; D is perhaps TRBD1 (6 bases). Trimming took off 5 bases at V and 2 bases at J, with 20 bases between the two ends. The CDR3 is 17 residues long. CDR1 is SEHNR and CDR2 is FQNEAQ in the germline V gene (reference sequence). DNA for the CDR3: TGTGCCAGCAGCATCCCAGGGGTAGGGATGTACACAGATACGCAGTATTTT. Encoded protein: CASSIPGVGMYTDTQYF.

The chain carries TRBV6-5 and TRBJ1-2; D gene ambiguous. Trimming removed 6 bases from V and 10 bases from J, with 15 bases in between. The CDR3 loop spans 12 amino acids. Per germline, CDR1 MNHEY and CDR2 SVGAGI. CDR3 sequence reads: CASSFGREDYTF. The DNA for the CDR3 is TGTGCCAGCAGCTTCGGACGGGAGGACTACACCTTC.

The J gene is TRBJ2-3, the V gene TRBV20-1, with D maybe TRBD2 (6 bases). V gave up 8 bases and J gave up 4 bases, with 19 bases separating them. CDR3 length equals 14 residues. Looked up from germline, CDR1 is DFQATT and CDR2 is SNEGSKA (reference sequence). The CDR3 DNA is TGCAGTACTTCCGATGGGGCTAGCGCAGATACGCAGTATTTT. Translating gives CSTSDGASADTQYF.

The sample holds many counts of this clonotype. This chain uses TRBV7-2 with TRBJ2-7, with D possibly being TRBD1 or TRBD2 (5 bases each). Trimming removed 7 bases from V and 3 bases from J, with 16 bases in between. Per the germline V gene, CDR1 is SGHTA and CDR2 is FQGNSA. This CDR3 is 14 amino acids long. DNA for the CDR3: TGTGCCAGCACCTACCGGGACGAAGGCTACGAGCAGTACTTC. It yields the protein CASTYRDEGYEQYF.

The genes are TRBV29-1 and TRBJ1-1; possible D gene TRBD1, 6 bases. Trimming cost V 4 bases and J 0 bases, with 12 bases left between them. Looked up from germline, CDR1 is SQVTM and CDR2 is ANQGSEA. The CDR3 has 14 amino acids. The CDR3 protein is CSVAVGGMNTEAFF. Here the CDR3 DNA reads TGCAGCGTTGCGGTAGGGGGGATGAACACTGAAGCTTTCTTT.

This chain joins TRBV4-1 and TRBJ2-3; the D gene is possibly TRBD1 (5 bases). This CDR3 spans 14 amino acids. The germline V and J ends were trimmed by 1 base and 8 bases, with 13 bases remaining between them. The germline gives CDR1 MGHRA, CDR2 YSYEKL. The CDR3 DNA is TGCGCCAGCAGCCAAGCTGCAGGGTGGGTTACGCAGTATTTT. Its protein product is CASSQAAGWVTQYF.

V is TRBV6-1 and J is TRBJ1-2; the D gene is possibly TRBD1 (5 bases). The CDR3 is 16 residues long. The V gene lost 5 bases and the J gene lost 8 bases, with 24 bases spanning the gap. From germline, CDR1 is MNHNS and CDR2 SASEGT. This CDR3 reads CASSSPPYRTLSGYTF. The CDR3 bases are TGTGCCAGCAGTTCCCCCCCTTACAGGACCCTAAGCGGCTACACCTTC.